The 30 T cell receptor beta chains presented below share a single source sample, sequenced in a study of tumor and adjacent non-tumor tissue in lung cancer. A modified ARM-PCR protocol with three rounds of nested PCR amplified TCRbeta. Each CDR3 protein gets one entry after TCRdb re-called the multiplex PCR reads with MiXCR. The sample includes 130,000 or so distinct CDR3 sequences, about 66% of them seen just once. RNA was extracted from bulk tissue without any cell sorting. The sample was lung tumor tissue. These receptors all come from a man in his thirties or forties with non-small cell lung cancer.

This clonotype showed up just once. The CDR3 DNA sequence: TGTGCAAGGAGCTTAGCGGGACAGCCTAATGAAAAACTGTTTTTT. This translates into CARSLAGQPNEKLFF. This chain joins TRBV11-2 and TRBJ1-4; 7 bases match TRBD1. Germline assignment: CDR1 SGHAT and CDR2 FQNNGV. This CDR3 spans 15 amino acids.

This clonotype was recorded many times. V and J are TRBV20-1 and TRBJ2-7; 7 bases are shared with TRBD1. There are 16 residues in the CDR3. Germline CDR1 reads DFQATT; CDR2 reads SNEGSKA (reference sequence). The J segment lost 0 bases and the V segment lost 3 bases, leaving 11 bases of the junction unmatched. The CDR3 loop reads CSARPRGWFGSYEQYF. CDR3 in DNA: TGCAGTGCTAGGCCCAGGGGGTGGTTTGGCTCCTACGAGCAGTACTTC.

Concerning this clonotype: One junction end does not reproduce the germline sequence, and a read error may be involved. The chain has TRBV20-1 and TRBJ2-7, with TRBD1 as a possible D gene (6 bases). This CDR3 spans 11 amino acids. Looked up from germline, CDR1 is DFQATT and CDR2 is SNEGSKA (reference sequence). CDR3 loop: CSAGSGHDQYF. CDR3 nucleotides: TGCAGTGCTGGATCGGGACACGACCAGTACTTC.

With respect to this clonotype: A much bigger clone sits one base away, suggesting this may be a read error. The rearrangement links TRBV6-1 to TRBJ2-7, with D possibly being TRBD1 or TRBD2 (6 bases each). The CDR3 has 15 amino acids. Per the germline V gene, CDR1 is MNHNS and CDR2 is SASEGT. The CDR3 reads CASITFTGGYYVQYF. Written as DNA, the CDR3 is TGTGCCAGCATCACTTTTACCGGGGGCTACTACGTGCAGTACTTC.

About this clonotype itself: This may stem from a read error, because a much larger clone lies one nucleotide away. In this CDR3 the conserved last residue, phenylalanine or tryptophan, is missing, so a read error is likely. The chain carries TRBV20-1 and TRBJ2-7, with 11 positions matching TRBD1. The CDR3 consists of 14 residues. V lost 6 bases, J lost 3 bases, and 7 bases stayed unmatched. Germline lookup yields CDR1 DFQATT and CDR2 SNEGSKA (reference sequence). CDR3 DNA sequence: TGCAGTGCGGCACCCGGGACAGGGGGCTACGAGCAGTACTTA. It translates to CSAAPGTGGYEQYL.

In this sample, this clonotype turned up many times. The gene calls are TRBV20-1 and TRBJ2-5; 7 positions match TRBD2. Germline V gene data show CDR1 as DFQATT and CDR2 as SNEGSKA (reference sequence). This CDR3 has 14 amino acids. V shed 1 base, J shed 2 bases, and the junction held 4 bases outside the gene matches. CDR3 in amino acids: CSARVSGSQETQYF. CDR3 nucleotide sequence: TGCAGTGCTAGAGTTAGCGGGTCTCAAGAGACCCAGTACTTC.

Of note for this clonotype: One junction end does not reproduce the germline sequence, and a read error may be involved. The chain couples TRBV5-6 to TRBJ1-4, with 9 bases identical to TRBD1. Germline assignment: CDR1 SGHDT and CDR2 YYEEEE. The CDR3 contains 15 residues. The CDR3 region has the DNA TGTGCCAGCAGCGCCAGGACAGGGGCGGGAGAAATACTGTTTTTT. It translates to CASSARTGAGEILFF.

In regard to this clonotype: The junction departs from the called germline gene at one end, perhaps through a read error. The chain uses TRBV11-2 and TRBJ1-1; possibly TRBD1 for D (5 bases). Germline lookup yields CDR1 SGHAT and CDR2 FQNNGV. The CDR3 is made up of 14 amino acids. CDR3 DNA sequence: TGTGCCAGCAGCCCCGGGGGGTATGACACTGTAGCTTTCTTT. This sequence encodes CASSPGGYDTVAFF.

In regard to this clonotype: This may be a read error, as it is one base from a much larger clone. The chain couples TRBV6-5 to TRBJ2-3; D ambiguous. The CDR3 runs 12 residues. Trimming left V 6 bases short and J 6 bases short, with 10 bases between. Germline CDR1 reads MNHEY; CDR2 reads SVGAGI. CDR3 coding DNA: TGTGCCAGCAGCTCGTTACCGGATACGCAGTATTTT. Its translation: CASSSLPDTQYF.

With regard to this clonotype: This clone may be a read error of a much larger clone one base away. The conserved final phenylalanine or tryptophan is absent from the CDR3, which likely points to a read error. The rearrangement uses TRBV4-2 and TRBJ2-7; D unresolved. Trimming took off 0 bases at V and 2 bases at J, with 8 bases between the two ends. The length of the CDR3 is 14 residues. Germline V gives CDR1 LGHNA, CDR2 YNFKEQ. For the CDR3, the DNA is TGTGCCAGCAGCCAAGAGGTCAGGACCTACGAGCAGTACATC. As protein: CASSQEVRTYEQYI.

This clonotype was recorded once. The V gene is TRBV5-5, the J gene TRBJ1-1; D is perhaps TRBD1 (5 bases). Trimming removed 5 bases from V and 4 bases from J, with 24 bases in between. This CDR3 spans 17 amino acids. Looked up from germline, CDR1 is SGHKS and CDR2 is YYEKEE (reference sequence). For the CDR3, the DNA is TGTGCCAGCAGTCGGGACGAGTACTCCTACCAGCGCACTGAAGCTTTCTTT. Translated: CASSRDEYSYQRTEAFF.

Of note for this clonotype: At one boundary the junction diverges from the germline segment, which might be a read error. The CDR3 loop is CSVSSGRAYEQYF. CDR3 DNA sequence: TGCAGCGTTTCTAGTGGTCGGGCCTACGAACAGTACTTC. The genes are TRBV29-1 and TRBJ2-7; D uncertain. CDR1 is SQVTM and CDR2 is ANQGSEA in the germline V gene. This CDR3 has 13 residues.

This clonotype occurred many times. The J gene is TRBJ1-4, the V gene TRBV29-1; TRBD1 matches at 7 bases. After removal of 6 bases from V and 8 bases from J, the junction contained 9 bases not matched to a gene. Germline-derived CDR1 and CDR2 are SQVTM and ANQGSEA. The CDR3 runs 13 residues. DNA of the CDR3: TGCAGCGTCCGTACAGGGGCGGCCGAAAAACTGTTTTTT. It codes for CSVRTGAAEKLFF.

Points on this clonotype: A much larger clone lies one base from this, so it may be a read error. The V call is TRBV4-1, the J call TRBJ2-1; D might be TRBD1 (5 bases). CDR3 length: 15 residues. V lost 0 bases and J lost 7, with 13 bases in between. Germline V lookup: CDR1 MGHRA, CDR2 YSYEKL. The CDR3 nucleotides are TGCGCCAGCAGCCAAGATTATAGCCCAGGGAATGAGCAGTTCTTC. It is translated as CASSQDYSPGNEQFF.

Regarding this clonotype: A much bigger clone sits one base away, suggesting this may be a read error. J is TRBJ2-3 and V is TRBV20-1, with 11 positions matching TRBD2. CDR3 length equals 16 residues. CDR1 is DFQATT and CDR2 is SNEGSKA in the germline V gene (reference sequence). CDR3 in amino acids: CCASSVLAGGGDTQYF. The CDR3 DNA is TGCTGTGCTAGTAGTGTCCTAGCGGGAGGAGGAGATACGCAGTATTTT.

A remark on this clonotype: A much more abundant neighbour one base away suggests this may be a read error. The V and J genes are TRBV12-3 or TRBV12-4 and TRBJ2-2; 7 bases align to TRBD1. CDR3 size: 15 residues. The V segment lost 7 bases and the J segment 9 bases; nucleotides outside the gene matches: 14. CDR3 in amino acids: CASNLGQRRARELFF. CDR3 nucleotide sequence: TGTGCCAGCAATTTGGGACAGCGTCGGGCCCGGGAGCTGTTTTTT.

This clonotype was detected only a few times. A read error may explain this, as a much larger clone is one base away. The final CDR3 position lacks the conserved phenylalanine or tryptophan, pointing to a likely read error. The rearrangement links TRBV11-3 to TRBJ2-5; D uncertain. Germline values: CDR1 SGHNT, CDR2 YENEEA. The CDR3 has 13 amino acids. CDR3 DNA: TGTGCCAGCAGCTTAGAGGCACAAGGGACCCAGTACTTA. Translation gives CASSLEAQGTQYL.

A word on this clonotype: This may be a read error: a much more frequent sequence differs by one nucleotide. The gene calls are TRBV12-3 or TRBV12-4 and TRBJ2-7; a weak D match, TRBD1 (7 bases). The V gene lost 7 bases and the J gene lost 6 bases, with 16 bases spanning the gap. The CDR3 covers 13 residues. The CDR3 is CASIQGGWGEQYF. CDR3 in DNA: TGTGCCAGCATCCAGGGGGGTTGGGGCGAGCAGTACTTC.

This chain joins TRBV7-2 and TRBJ2-3, with D hard to call. This CDR3 has 14 amino acids. Deletions cut 2 bases from V and 1 base from J, with 7 bases between. Germline assignment: CDR1 SGHTA and CDR2 FQGNSA. The DNA for the CDR3 is TGTACCAGCAGCTTATACCAACGCACAGATACGCAGTATTTT. It codes for CTSSLYQRTDTQYF.

The sample holds one count of this clonotype. A single base separates this from a much larger clone, so it may be a read error. The V call is TRBV4-2, the J call TRBJ2-3; 7 bases fit TRBD1. Germline-derived CDR1 and CDR2 are LGHNA and YNFKEQ. This CDR3 comprises 15 residues. The CDR3 spells CASSQGQGPTDMQYF. In DNA, the CDR3 is TGTGCCAGCAGCCAAGGACAGGGTCCTACAGATATGCAGTATTTT.

For this clonotype: A read error is possible here, since a much larger clone lies one base away. The rearrangement links TRBV6-5 to TRBJ1-2, with 7 bases fitting TRBD1. Germline CDR1 is MNHEY and CDR2 is SVGAGI. This CDR3 comprises 13 residues. J lost 10 bases, V lost 6 bases, and 11 bases had no gene match. The CDR3 DNA is TGTGCCAGCAGACCAGGGGGGCCGGAGGCCTACACCTTC. As protein: CASRPGGPEAYTF.

This clonotype was found many times. The V call is TRBV20-1, the J call TRBJ1-5; D gene uncertain. The V and J ends lost 0 bases and 0 bases respectively, with 12 bases between them. CDR3 length equals 16 residues. The V gene's germline CDR1 is DFQATT and CDR2 SNEGSKA (reference sequence). The CDR3 bases are TGCAGTGCTAGAGATCTGGCCGGTTATAGCAATCAGCCCCAGCATTTT. This gives the protein CSARDLAGYSNQPQHF.

CDR3 in DNA: TGTGCCAGCAGTTTAGAGGGGTCTGTTCAGCCCCAGCATTTT. This gives the protein CASSLEGSVQPQHF. The chain is built from TRBV12-3 or TRBV12-4 and TRBJ1-5; perhaps TRBD1 as D (5 bases). This CDR3 has 14 amino acids. Trimming took off 1 base at V and 6 bases at J, with 10 bases between the two ends.

In DNA, the CDR3 is TGTGCCAACAGTTTAGGAGGGGCGCGGACCGGGGAGCTGTTTTTT. Its protein is CANSLGGARTGELFF. The J gene is TRBJ2-2, the V gene TRBV11-2; D perhaps matches TRBD2 (6 bases). The germline CDR1 and CDR2 sequences are SGHAT and FQNNGV. This CDR3 is 15 amino acids long. V was trimmed by 10 bases and J by 5 bases, leaving 20 bases between them.

This clonotype was observed at least ten times. The chain links TRBV20-1 to TRBJ2-7; 7 bases line up with TRBD1. The CDR3 is 13 amino acids. The trim removed 6 bases at V and 2 bases at J, leaving 7 bases unmatched. CDR1 is DFQATT and CDR2 is SNEGSKA in the germline V gene (reference sequence). CDR3 in amino acids: CSALDRTTYEQYF. CDR3 DNA: TGCAGTGCCCTGGACAGGACGACCTACGAGCAGTACTTC.

As for this clonotype: This clone may be a read error of a much larger clone one base away. The chain recombines TRBV7-8 with TRBJ1-1, with TRBD1 as a possible D gene (5 bases). The V gene's germline CDR1 is SGHVS and CDR2 FQNEAQ. CDR3 size: 14 residues. The chain's CDR3 is CVSADGTPNTEAFF. In nucleotides, the CDR3 is TGTGTCAGCGCCGACGGGACGCCGAACACTGAAGCTTTCTTT.

This clonotype was picked up one time. The CDR3 end shows no conserved phenylalanine or tryptophan, and so a read error is likely. Because the CDR3's place on the DNA is in doubt, the DNA is left out and the CDR3 is given as listed by TCRdb. The chain employs TRBV12-3 or TRBV12-4 and TRBJ1-1. The CDR3 is 14 amino acids in total, end residues counted. Here the CDR3 reads CASRTSKGNTETFL.

This clonotype is classed as medium-sized (0.01 to 0.1%). CDR3 residues: CASSRTGNYGYTF. As DNA, the CDR3 is TGTGCCAGCAGCCGGACAGGGAACTATGGCTACACCTTC. The V call is TRBV11-2, the J call TRBJ1-2; 8 nucleotides agree with TRBD1. The CDR3 is 13 amino acids. Losses at the gene ends were 5 bases for V and 2 bases for J; bases not matched to a gene: 1. Germline V lookup: CDR1 SGHAT, CDR2 FQNNGV.

On this clonotype itself: The junction departs from the called germline gene at one end, perhaps through a read error. The gene calls are TRBV6-1 and TRBJ1-2, with 9 nucleotides matching TRBD1. The germline V gene encodes CDR1 MNHNS and CDR2 SASEGT. The CDR3 contains 14 residues. CDR3 sequence: CASSEIHRGLGYTF. For the CDR3, the DNA is TGTGCTAGCAGTGAGATCCACAGGGGGCTGGGCTACACCTTC.

Concerning this clonotype: A much larger clone differs from this one at a single base, so this may be a read error. J is TRBJ2-7 and V is TRBV5-1; perhaps D is TRBD1 or TRBD2 (5 bases each). Germline V gene lookup returns CDR1 SGHRS and CDR2 YFSETQ. There are 13 residues in the CDR3. The CDR3 DNA reads as TGCGCCAGCAGCTTAGGGGCTGACTACGACCAGTACTTC. Encoded protein: CASSLGADYDQYF.